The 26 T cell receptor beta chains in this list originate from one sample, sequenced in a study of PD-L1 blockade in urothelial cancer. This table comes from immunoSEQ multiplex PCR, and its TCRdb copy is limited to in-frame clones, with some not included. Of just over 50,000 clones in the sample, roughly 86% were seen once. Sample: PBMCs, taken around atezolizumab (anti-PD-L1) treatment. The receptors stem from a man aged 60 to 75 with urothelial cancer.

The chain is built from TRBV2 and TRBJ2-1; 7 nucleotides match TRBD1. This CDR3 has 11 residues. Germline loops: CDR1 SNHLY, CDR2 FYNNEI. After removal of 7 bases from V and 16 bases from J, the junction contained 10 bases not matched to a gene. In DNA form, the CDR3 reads TGTGCCAGCACTATCCGGGACAGAGGATTCTTC. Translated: CASTIRDRGFF.

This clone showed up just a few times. CDR3 sequence: CASSHQRAGELHF. The CDR3 DNA is TGCGCCAGCAGCCACCAAAGGGCCGGGGAACTCCACTTT. The chain has TRBV4-1 and TRBJ1-6; D gene ambiguous. The germline V and J ends were trimmed by 3 bases and 16 bases, with 16 bases remaining between them. CDR1 is MGHRA and CDR2 is YSYEKL in the germline V gene. The CDR3 runs to 13 residues.

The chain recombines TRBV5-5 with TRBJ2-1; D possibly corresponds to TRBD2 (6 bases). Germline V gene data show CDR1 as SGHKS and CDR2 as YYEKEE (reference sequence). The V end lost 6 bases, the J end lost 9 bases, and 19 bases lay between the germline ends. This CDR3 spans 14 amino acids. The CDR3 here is CASTPEPRRGEQFF. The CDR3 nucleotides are TGTGCCAGCACGCCCGAACCGCGGAGGGGTGAGCAGTTCTTC.

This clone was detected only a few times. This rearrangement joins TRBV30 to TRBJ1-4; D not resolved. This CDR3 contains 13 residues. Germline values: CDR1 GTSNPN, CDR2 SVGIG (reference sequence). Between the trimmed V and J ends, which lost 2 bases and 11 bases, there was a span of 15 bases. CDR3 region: CAWSNGVGAKLFF. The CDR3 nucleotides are TGTGCCTGGAGTAACGGGGTGGGAGCGAAACTGTTTTTT.

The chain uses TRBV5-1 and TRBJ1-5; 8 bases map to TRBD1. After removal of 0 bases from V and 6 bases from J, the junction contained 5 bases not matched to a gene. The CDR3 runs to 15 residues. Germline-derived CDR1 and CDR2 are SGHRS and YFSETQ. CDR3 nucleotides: TGCGCCAGCAGCTTGGGGACAGGGTACGCTCAGCCCCAGCATTTT. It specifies CASSLGTGYAQPQHF.

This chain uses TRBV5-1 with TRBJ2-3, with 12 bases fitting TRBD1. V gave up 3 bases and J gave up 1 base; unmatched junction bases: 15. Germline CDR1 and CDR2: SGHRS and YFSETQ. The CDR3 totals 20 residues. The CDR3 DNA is TGCGCCAGCAGCTCCACCGGGACAGGGGGCGTTCGAAAGGGCACAGATACGCAGTATTTT. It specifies CASSSTGTGGVRKGTDTQYF.

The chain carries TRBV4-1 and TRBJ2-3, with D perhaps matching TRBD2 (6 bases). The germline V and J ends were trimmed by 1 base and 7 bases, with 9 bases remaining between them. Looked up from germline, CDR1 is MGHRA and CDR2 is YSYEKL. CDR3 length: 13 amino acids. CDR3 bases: TGCGCCAGCAGCCAAGGGGACTTTCATACGCAGTATTTT. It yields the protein CASSQGDFHTQYF.

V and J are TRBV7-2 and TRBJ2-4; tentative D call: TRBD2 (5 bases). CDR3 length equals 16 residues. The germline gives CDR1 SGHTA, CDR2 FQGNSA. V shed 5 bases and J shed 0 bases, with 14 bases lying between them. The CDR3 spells CASSRWERIAKNIQYF. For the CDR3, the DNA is TGTGCCAGCAGCAGATGGGAGAGAATAGCCAAAAACATTCAGTACTTC.

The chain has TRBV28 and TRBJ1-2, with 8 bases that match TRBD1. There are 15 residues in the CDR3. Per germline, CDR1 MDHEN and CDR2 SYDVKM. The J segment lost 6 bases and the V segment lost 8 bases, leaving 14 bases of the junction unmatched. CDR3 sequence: CASQIVPGGTDGYTF. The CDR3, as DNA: TGTGCCAGCCAGATCGTTCCAGGGGGCACGGATGGCTACACCTTC.

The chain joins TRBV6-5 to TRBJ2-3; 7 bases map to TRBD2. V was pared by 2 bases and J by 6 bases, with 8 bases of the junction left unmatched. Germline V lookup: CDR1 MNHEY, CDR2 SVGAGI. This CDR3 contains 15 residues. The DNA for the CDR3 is TGTGCCAGCAGTTACCCGCTGGCGGGGGTTGATACGCAGTATTTT. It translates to CASSYPLAGVDTQYF.

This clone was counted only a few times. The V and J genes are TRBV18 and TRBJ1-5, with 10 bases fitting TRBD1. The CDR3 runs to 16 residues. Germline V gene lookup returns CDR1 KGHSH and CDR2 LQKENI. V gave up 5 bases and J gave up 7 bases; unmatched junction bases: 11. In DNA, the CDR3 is TGTGCCAGCTCATCCCCGGGACAGGGGTCCGGGCAGCCCCAGCATTTT. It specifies CASSSPGQGSGQPQHF.

The CDR3 bases are TGTGCCAGCAGCTTCTCGCCGCAGGGCGGTCATCAGCCCCAGCATTTT. Its protein is CASSFSPQGGHQPQHF. The rearrangement links TRBV7-2 to TRBJ1-5, with D possibly being TRBD1 (5 bases). The CDR3 has 16 residues. Germline V gene sequence: CDR1 SGHTA, CDR2 FQGNSA. Trimming took 3 bases from V and 5 from J, leaving 17 bases between them.

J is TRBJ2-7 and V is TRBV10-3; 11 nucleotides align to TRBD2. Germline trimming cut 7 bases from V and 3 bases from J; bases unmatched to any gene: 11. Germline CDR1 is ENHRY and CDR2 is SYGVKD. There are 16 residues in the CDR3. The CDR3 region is CAITQRLAGPYYEQYF. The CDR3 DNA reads TGTGCCATCACGCAACGACTAGCGGGACCCTACTACGAGCAGTACTTC.

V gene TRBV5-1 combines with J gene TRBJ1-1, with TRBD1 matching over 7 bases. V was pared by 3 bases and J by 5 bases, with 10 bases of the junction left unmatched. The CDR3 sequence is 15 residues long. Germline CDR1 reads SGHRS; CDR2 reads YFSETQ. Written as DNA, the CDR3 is TGCGCCAGCAGCTGGCCCCGGACAGGAAGGACTGAAGCTTTCTTT. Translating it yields CASSWPRTGRTEAFF.

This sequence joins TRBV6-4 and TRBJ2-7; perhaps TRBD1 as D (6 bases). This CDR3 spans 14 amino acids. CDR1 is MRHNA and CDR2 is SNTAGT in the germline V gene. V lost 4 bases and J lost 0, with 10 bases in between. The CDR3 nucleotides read TGTGCCAGCAGTGCACAGGGAGACTCCTACGAGCAGTACTTC. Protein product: CASSAQGDSYEQYF.

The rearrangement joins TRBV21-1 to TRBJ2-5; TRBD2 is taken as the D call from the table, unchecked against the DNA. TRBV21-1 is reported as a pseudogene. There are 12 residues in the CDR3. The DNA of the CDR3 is TGTGCTCTCTGTGGGGGGAGGGAGACCCAGTACTTC. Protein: CALCGGRETQYF.

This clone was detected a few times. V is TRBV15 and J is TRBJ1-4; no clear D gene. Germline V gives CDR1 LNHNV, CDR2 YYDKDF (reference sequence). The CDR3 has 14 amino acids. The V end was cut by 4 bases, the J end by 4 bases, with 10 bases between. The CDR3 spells CATSNPRNNEKLFF. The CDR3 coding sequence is TGTGCCACCAGCAACCCCAGGAATAATGAAAAACTGTTTTTT.

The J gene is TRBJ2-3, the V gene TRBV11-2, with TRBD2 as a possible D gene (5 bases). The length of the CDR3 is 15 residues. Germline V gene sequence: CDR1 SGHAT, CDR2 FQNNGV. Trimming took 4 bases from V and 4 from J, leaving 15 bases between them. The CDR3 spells CASSSTVSGADTQYF. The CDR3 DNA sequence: TGTGCCAGCAGCTCAACGGTGAGCGGTGCAGATACGCAGTATTTT.

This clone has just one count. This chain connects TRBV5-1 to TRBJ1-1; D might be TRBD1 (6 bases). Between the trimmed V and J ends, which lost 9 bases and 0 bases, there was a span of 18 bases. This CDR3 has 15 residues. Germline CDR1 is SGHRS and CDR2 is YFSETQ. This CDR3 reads CAKTRPDSMNTEAFF. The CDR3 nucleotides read TGCGCCAAAACCCGGCCGGACAGTATGAACACTGAAGCTTTCTTT.

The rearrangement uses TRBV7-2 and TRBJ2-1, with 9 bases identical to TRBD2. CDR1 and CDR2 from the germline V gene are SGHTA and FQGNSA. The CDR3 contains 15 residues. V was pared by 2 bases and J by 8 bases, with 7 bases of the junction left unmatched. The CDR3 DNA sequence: TGTGCCAGCAGCTTAAGTGGACTAGCGTTCGATGAGCAGTTCTTC. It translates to CASSLSGLAFDEQFF.

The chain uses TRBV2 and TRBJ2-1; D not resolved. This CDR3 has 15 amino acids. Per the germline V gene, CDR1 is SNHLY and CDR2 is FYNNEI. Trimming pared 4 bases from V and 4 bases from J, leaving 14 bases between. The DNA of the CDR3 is TGTGCCAGCAGTGGAATAGCCAACCTATACAATGAGCAGTTCTTC. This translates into CASSGIANLYNEQFF.

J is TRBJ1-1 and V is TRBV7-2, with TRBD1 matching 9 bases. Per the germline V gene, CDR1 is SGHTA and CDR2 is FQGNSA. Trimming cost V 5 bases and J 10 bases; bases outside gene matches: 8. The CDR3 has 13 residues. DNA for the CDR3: TGTGCCAGCAGCCGAGGGACAGGGTATGTAGCTTTCTTT. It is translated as CASSRGTGYVAFF.

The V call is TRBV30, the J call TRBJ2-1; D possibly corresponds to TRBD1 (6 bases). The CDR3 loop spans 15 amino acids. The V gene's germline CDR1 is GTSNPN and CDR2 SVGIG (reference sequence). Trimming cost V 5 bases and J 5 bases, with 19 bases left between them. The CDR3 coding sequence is TGTGCCTGGGCTTCGACAGGAAAATTCGACAATGAGCAGTTCTTC. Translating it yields CAWASTGKFDNEQFF.

The CDR3 bases are TGTGCCAGCAGCTTGGTTAGCGGGAGCTACGAGCAGTACTTC. Protein product: CASSLVSGSYEQYF. The J gene is TRBJ2-7, the V gene TRBV5-8; 9 nucleotides match TRBD2. The CDR3 has 14 amino acids. Germline CDR1 reads SGHTS; CDR2 reads YDEGEE. The junction had 1 base not matched to a gene; V was cut back by 0 bases and J by 3 bases.

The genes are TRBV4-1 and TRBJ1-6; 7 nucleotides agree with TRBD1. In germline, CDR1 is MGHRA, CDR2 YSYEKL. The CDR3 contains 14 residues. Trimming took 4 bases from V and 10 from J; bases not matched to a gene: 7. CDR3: CASSPGQWSSPLHF. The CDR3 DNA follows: TGCGCCAGCAGCCCGGGACAGTGGAGCTCACCCCTCCACTTT.

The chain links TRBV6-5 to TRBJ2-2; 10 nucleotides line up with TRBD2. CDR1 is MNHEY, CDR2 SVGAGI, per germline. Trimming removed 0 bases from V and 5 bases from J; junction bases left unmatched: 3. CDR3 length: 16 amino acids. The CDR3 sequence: CASSYSTSGATGELFF. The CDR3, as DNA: TGTGCCAGCAGTTACTCAACTAGCGGGGCAACCGGGGAGCTGTTTTTT.